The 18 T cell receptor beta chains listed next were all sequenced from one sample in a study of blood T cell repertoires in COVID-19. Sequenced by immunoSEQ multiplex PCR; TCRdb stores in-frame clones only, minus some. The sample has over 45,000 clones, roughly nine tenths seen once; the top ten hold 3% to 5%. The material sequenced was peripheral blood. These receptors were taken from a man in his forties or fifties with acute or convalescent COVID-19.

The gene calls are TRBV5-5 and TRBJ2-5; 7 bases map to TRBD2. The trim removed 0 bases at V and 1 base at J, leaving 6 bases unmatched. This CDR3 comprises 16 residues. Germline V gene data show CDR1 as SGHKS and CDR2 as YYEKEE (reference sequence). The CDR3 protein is CASSLALSGGQETQYF. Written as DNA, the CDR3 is TGTGCCAGCAGCTTGGCCCTATCGGGGGGCCAAGAGACCCAGTACTTC.

The CDR3 loop is CASSLTGFTEAFF. For the CDR3, the DNA is TGTGCCAGTAGTCTCACAGGGTTCACTGAAGCTTTCTTT. The chain links TRBV19 to TRBJ1-1; D might be TRBD1 (6 bases). V lost 5 bases and J 4 bases, leaving 11 bases between the germline ends. CDR3 length: 13 residues. Germline V gene data show CDR1 as LNHDA and CDR2 as SQIVND (reference sequence).

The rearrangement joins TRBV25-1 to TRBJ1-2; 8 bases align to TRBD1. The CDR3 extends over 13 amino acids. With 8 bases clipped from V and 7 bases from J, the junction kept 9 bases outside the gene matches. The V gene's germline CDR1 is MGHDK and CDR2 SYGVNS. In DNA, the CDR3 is TGTGCCAGCCGGCAGGGGGCTTTTCCTGGCTACACCTTC. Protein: CASRQGAFPGYTF.

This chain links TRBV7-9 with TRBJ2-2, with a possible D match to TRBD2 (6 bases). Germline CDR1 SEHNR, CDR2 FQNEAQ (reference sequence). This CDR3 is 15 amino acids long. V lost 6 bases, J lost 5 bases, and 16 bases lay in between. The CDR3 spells CASRRGGAMTGELFF. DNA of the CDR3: TGTGCCAGCAGGAGGGGAGGAGCCATGACCGGGGAGCTGTTTTTT.

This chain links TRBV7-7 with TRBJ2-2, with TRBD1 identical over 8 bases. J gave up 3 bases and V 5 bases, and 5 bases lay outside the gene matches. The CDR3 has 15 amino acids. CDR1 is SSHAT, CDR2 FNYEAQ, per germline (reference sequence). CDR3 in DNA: TGTGCCAGCAGCAGGACAGGGTTACACACCGGGGAGCTGTTTTTT. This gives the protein CASSRTGLHTGELFF.

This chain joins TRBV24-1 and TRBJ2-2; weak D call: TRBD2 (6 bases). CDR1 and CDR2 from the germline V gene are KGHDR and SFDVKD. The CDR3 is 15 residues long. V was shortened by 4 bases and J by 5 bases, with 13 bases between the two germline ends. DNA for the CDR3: TGTGCCACCAGTGACGGGAGTTTTAGTACCGGGGAGCTGTTTTTT. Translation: CATSDGSFSTGELFF.

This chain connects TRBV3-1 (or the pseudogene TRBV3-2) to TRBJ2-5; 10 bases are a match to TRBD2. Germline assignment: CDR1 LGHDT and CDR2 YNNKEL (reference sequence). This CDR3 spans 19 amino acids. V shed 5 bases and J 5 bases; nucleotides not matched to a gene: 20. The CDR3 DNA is TGTGCCAGCAGCACAAGCGGGAGGGCCCAAGAGGGTTTCGTCGAGACCCAGTACTTC. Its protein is CASSTSGRAQEGFVETQYF.

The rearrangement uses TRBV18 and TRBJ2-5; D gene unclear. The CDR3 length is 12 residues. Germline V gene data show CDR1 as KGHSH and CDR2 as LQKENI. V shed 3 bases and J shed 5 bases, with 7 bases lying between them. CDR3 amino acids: CASSPHGETQYF. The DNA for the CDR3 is TGTGCCAGCTCACCGCACGGGGAGACCCAGTACTTC. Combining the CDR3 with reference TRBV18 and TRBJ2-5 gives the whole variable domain NAGVMQNPRHLVRRRGQEARLRCSPMKGHSHVYWYRQLPEEGLKFMVYLQKENIIDESGMPKERFSAEFPKEGPSILRIQQVVRGDSAAYFCASSPHGETQYFGPGTRLLVL.

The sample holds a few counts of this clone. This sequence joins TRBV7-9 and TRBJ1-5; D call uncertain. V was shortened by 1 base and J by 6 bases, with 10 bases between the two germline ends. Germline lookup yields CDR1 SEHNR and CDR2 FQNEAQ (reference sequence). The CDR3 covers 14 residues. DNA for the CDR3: TGTGCCAGCAGCTTAGACCGGGAACCTCAGCCCCAGCATTTT. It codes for CASSLDREPQPQHF.

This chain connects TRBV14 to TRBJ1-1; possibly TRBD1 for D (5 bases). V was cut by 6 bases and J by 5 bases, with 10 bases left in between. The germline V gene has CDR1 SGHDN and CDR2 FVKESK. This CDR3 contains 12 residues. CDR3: CASSPGGTEAFF. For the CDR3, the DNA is TGTGCCAGCAGTCCGGGGGGGACTGAAGCTTTCTTT.

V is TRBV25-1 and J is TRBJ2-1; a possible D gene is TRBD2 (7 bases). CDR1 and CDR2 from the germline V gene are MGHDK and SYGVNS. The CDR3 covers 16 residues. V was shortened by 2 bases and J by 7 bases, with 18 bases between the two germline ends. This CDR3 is CASSEGTGNGRNEQFF. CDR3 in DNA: TGTGCCAGCAGTGAAGGAACAGGGAACGGGAGGAATGAGCAGTTCTTC.

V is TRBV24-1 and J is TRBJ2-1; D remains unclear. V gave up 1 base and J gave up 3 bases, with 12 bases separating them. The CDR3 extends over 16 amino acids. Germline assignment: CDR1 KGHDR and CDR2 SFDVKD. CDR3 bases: TGTGCCACCAGTGATTTCTTGGCGACACACTACAATGAGCAGTTCTTC. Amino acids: CATSDFLATHYNEQFF.

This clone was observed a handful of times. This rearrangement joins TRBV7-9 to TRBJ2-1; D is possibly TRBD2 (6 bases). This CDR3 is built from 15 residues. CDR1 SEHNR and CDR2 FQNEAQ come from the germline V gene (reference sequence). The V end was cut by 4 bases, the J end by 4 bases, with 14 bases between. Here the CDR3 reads CASSSPRGGYNEQFF. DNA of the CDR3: TGTGCCAGCAGCTCCCCACGCGGAGGGTACAATGAGCAGTTCTTC.

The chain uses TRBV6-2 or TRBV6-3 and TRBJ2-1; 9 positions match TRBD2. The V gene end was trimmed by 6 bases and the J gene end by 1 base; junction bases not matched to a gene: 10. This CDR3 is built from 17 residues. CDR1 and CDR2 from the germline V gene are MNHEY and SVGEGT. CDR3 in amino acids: CASSHNSGRVSYNEQFF. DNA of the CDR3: TGTGCCAGCAGCCACAATAGCGGGAGAGTTTCCTACAATGAGCAGTTCTTC.

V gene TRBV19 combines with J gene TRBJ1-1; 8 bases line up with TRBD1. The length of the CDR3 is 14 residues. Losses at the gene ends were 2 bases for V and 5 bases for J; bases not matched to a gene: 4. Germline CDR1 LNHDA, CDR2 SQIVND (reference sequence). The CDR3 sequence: CASSISTGATEAFF. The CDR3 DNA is TGTGCCAGTAGTATATCGACAGGGGCGACTGAAGCTTTCTTT. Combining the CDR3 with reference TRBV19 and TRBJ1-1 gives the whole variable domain DGGITQSPKYLFRKEGQNVTLSCEQNLNHDAMYWYRQDPGQGLRLIYYSQIVNDFQKGDIAEGYSVSREKKESFPLTVTSAQKNPTAFYLCASSISTGATEAFFGQGTRLTVV.

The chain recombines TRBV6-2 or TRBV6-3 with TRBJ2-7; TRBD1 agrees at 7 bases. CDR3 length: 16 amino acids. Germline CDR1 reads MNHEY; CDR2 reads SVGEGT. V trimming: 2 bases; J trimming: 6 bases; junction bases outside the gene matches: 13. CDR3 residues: CASSYTLQGLDGEQYF. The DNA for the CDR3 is TGTGCCAGCAGTTACACCCTACAGGGGTTAGATGGCGAGCAGTACTTC.

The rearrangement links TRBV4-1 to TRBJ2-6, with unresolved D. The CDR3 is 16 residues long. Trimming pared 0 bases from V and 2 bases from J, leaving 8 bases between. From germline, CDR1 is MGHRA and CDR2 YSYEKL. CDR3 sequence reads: CASSQDRDTGANVLTF. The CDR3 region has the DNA TGCGCCAGCAGCCAAGATCGAGACACTGGGGCCAACGTCCTGACTTTC.

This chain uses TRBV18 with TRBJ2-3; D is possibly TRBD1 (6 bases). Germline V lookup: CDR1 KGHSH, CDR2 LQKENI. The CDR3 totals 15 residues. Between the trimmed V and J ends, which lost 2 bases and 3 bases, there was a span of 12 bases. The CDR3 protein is CASSPNRERTDTQYF. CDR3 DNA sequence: TGTGCCAGCTCACCAAACAGGGAGCGGACAGATACGCAGTATTTT.